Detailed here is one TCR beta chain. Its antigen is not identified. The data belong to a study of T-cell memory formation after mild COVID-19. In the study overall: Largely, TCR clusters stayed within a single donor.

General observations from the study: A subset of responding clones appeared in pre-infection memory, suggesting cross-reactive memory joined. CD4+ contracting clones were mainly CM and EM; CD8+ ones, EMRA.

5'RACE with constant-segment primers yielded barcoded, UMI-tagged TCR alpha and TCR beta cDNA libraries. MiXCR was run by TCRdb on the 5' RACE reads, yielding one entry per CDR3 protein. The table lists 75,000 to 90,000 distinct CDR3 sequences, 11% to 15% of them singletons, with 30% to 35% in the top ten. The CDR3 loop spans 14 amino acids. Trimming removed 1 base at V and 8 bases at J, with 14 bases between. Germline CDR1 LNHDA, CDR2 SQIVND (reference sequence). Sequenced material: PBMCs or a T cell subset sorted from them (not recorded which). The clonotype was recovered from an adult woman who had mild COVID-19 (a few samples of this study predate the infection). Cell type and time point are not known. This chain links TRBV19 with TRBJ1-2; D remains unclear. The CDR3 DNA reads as TGTGCCAGTAGTATAGGAGGCAATTCCTTCGGCTACACCTTC. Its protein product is CASSIGGNSFGYTF.